This TCR beta chain is from a study of T-cell reconstitution after alpha-beta-depleted transplantation in children. Preparing the TCRbeta library involved the use of unique molecular identifiers. Using its own MiXCR run on the PCR reads, TCRdb lists one record per CDR3 protein. The sample shows about 250,000 distinct CDR3 sequences, about 24% of them seen only once. This clonotype was counted a few times. The germline gives CDR1 SGHTA, CDR2 FQGNSA. The CDR3 spans 15 residues. V lost 3 bases and J lost 0; bases outside the gene matches: 3. This clonotype was sampled from a female patient between 2 and 15 years old who had a stem cell transplant for congenital amegakaryocytic thrombocytopenia, so the T cells may come from the graft donor. The starting material was PBMCs, mostly from graft donor cells, obtained 360 days after TCRalphabeta/CD19-depleted stem cell transplant. The V call is TRBV7-2, the J call TRBJ2-7; 9 bases fit TRBD2. In DNA, the CDR3 is TGTGCCAGCAGCTTTCTAGCGGGGAACTCCTACGAGCAGTACTTC. Amino acids: CASSFLAGNSYEQYF.